This T cell receptor beta chain was captured in a study of identical twins. Study-wide findings and caveats: Invariant MAIT and iNKT cells are populations that could partly confound zero-insertion analyses.

Each cDNA held unique molecular identifiers, and template switching gave it a universal primer site. A single record per CDR3 protein comes from TCRdb applying MiXCR to the 5' RACE reads. The profile covers 750,000 to 950,000 distinct CDR3 sequences, with around an eighth appearing a single time and around 1.6% taken by the ten largest. In this sample, this clonotype turned up many times. No antigen is known for it. This CDR3 region has 14 residues. Trimming cost V 3 bases and J 3 bases; bases outside gene matches: 5. The germline V gene encodes CDR1 SGHRS and CDR2 YFSETQ. The same data also contributed to another study, on yellow fever vaccine responses in identical twins. That source notes: Convergence reportedly seemed to mark part of the twins' vaccine T cell response, with personalization marking the rest.

This rearrangement joins TRBV5-1 to TRBJ2-5; 7 nucleotides line up with TRBD1. This TCR came from a woman aged 18-35 years in good health. Input material: PBMCs. The CDR3 DNA reads TGCGCCAGCAGCTCCGGGACAGCTAAAGAGACCCAGTACTTC. As protein: CASSSGTAKETQYF. The full variable domain, rest sourced from reference TRBV5-1 and TRBJ2-5, is KAGVTQTPRYLIKTRGQQVTLSCSPISGHRSVSWYQQTPGQGLQFLFEYFSETQRNKGNFPGRFSGRQFSNSRSEMNVSTLELGDSALYLCASSSGTAKETQYFGPGTRLLVL.